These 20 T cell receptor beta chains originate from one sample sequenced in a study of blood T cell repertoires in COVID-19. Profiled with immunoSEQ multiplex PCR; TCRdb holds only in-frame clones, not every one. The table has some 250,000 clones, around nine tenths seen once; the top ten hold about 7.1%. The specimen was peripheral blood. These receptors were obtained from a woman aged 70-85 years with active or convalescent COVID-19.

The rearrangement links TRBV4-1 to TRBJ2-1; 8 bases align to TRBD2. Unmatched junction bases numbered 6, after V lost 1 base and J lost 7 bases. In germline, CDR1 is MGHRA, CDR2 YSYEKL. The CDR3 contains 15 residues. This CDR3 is CASSQVGLGLNEQFF. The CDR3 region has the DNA TGCGCCAGCAGCCAAGTGGGACTAGGATTAAATGAGCAGTTCTTC.

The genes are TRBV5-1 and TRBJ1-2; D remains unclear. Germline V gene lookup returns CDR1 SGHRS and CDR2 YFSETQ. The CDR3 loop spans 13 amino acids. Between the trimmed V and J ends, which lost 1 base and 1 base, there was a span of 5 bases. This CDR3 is CASSLRDNYGYTF. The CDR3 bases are TGCGCCAGCAGCTTGCGGGATAACTATGGCTACACCTTC.

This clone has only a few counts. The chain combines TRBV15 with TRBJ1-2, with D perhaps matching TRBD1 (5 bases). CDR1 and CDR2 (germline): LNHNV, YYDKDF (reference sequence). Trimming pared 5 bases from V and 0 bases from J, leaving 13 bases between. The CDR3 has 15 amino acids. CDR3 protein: CATSARGEANYGYTF. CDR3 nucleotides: TGTGCCACCAGCGCTAGGGGTGAAGCTAACTATGGCTACACCTTC.

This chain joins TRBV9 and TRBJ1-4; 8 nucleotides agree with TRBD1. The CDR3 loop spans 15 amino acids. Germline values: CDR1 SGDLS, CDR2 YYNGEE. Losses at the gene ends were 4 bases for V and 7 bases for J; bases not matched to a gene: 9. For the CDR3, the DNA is TGTGCCAGCAGCCCGACCGGGACAGGAACTGAAAAACTGTTTTTT. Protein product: CASSPTGTGTEKLFF.

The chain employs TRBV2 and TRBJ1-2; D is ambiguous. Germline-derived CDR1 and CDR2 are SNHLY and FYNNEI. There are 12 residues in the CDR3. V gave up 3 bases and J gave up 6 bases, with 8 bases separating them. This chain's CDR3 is CASSDTGNGYTF. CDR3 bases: TGTGCCAGCAGTGACACCGGGAATGGCTACACCTTC.

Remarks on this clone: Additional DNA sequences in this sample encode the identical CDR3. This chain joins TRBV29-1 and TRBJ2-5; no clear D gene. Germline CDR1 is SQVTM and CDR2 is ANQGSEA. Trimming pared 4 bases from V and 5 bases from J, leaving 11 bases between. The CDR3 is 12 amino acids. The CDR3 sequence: CSVVSGGETQYF. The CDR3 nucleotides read TGCAGCGTTGTCTCGGGTGGCGAGACCCAGTACTTC. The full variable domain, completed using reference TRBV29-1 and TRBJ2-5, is SAVISQKPSRDICQRGTSLTIQCQVDSQVTMMFWYRQQPGQSLTLIATANQGSEATYESGFVIDKFPISRPNLTFSTLTVSNMSPEDSSIYLCSVVSGGETQYFGPGTRLLVL.

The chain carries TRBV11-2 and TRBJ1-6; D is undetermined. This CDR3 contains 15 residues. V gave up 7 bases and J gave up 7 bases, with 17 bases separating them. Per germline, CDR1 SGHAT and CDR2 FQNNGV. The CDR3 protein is CASTAQAGYNSPLHF. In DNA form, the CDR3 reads TGTGCCAGCACCGCCCAAGCAGGATACAATTCACCCCTCCACTTT.

CDR3 nucleotides: TGTGCCAGCAGTGATGGACCCGGGACACAACTCGGGGAGCAGTACTTC. This encodes CASSDGPGTQLGEQYF. The chain employs TRBV6-1 and TRBJ2-7; D may be TRBD1 (6 bases). The germline V and J ends were trimmed by 3 bases and 7 bases, with 22 bases remaining between them. The germline gives CDR1 MNHNS, CDR2 SASEGT. This CDR3 contains 16 residues.

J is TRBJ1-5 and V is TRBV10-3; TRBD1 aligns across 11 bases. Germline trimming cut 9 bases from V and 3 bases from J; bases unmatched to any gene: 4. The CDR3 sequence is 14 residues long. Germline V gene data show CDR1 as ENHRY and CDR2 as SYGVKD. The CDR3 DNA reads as TGTGCCATAGGACAGGGGGCTTTCAATCAGCCCCAGCATTTT. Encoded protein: CAIGQGAFNQPQHF.

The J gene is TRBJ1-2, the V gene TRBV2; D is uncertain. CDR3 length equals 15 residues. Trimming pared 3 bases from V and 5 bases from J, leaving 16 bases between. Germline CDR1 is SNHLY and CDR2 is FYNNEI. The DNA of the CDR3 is TGTGCCAGCAGTGAGAAGAGGGCGTCCCCTTATGGCTACACCTTC. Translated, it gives CASSEKRASPYGYTF.

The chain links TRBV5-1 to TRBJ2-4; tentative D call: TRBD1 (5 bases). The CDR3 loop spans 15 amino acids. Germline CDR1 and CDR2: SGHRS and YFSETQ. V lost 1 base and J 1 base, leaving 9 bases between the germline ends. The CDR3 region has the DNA TGCGCCAGCAGCTTGACGACAGAGGCCAAAAACATTCAGTACTTC. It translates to CASSLTTEAKNIQYF.

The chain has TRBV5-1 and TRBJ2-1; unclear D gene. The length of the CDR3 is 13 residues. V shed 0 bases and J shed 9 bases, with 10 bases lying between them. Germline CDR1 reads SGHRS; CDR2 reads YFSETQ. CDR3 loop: CASSLGRQAEQFF. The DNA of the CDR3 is TGCGCCAGCAGCTTGGGACGGCAGGCTGAGCAGTTCTTC. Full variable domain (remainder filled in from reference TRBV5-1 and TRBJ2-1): KAGVTQTPRYLIKTRGQQVTLSCSPISGHRSVSWYQQTPGQGLQFLFEYFSETQRNKGNFPGRFSGRQFSNSRSEMNVSTLELGDSALYLCASSLGRQAEQFFGPGTRLTVL.

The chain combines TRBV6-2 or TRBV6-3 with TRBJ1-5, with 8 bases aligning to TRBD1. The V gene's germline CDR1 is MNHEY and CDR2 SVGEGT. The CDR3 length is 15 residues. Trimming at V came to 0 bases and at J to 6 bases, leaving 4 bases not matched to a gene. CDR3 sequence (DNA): TGTGCCAGCAGTTACTCTGGCAGGGGGCTTCAGCCCCAGCATTTT. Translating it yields CASSYSGRGLQPQHF.

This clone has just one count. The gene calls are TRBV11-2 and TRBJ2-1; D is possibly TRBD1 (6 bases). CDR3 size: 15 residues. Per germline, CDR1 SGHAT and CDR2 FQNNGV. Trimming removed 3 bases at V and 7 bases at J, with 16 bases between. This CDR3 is CASSFEDSKANEQFF. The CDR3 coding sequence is TGTGCCAGCAGCTTCGAGGACAGTAAGGCGAATGAGCAGTTCTTC. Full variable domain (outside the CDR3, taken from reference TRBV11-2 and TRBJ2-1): EAGVAQSPRYKIIEKRQSVAFWCNPISGHATLYWYQQILGQGPKLLIQFQNNGVVDDSQLPKDRFSAERLKGVDSTLKIQPAKLEDSAVYLCASSFEDSKANEQFFGPGTRLTVL.

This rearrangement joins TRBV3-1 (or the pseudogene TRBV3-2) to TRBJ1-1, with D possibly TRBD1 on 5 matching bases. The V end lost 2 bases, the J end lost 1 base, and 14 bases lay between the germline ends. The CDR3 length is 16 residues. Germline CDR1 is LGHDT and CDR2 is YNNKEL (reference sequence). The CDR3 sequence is CASSQRGALGNTEAFF. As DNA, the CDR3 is TGTGCCAGCAGCCAACGTGGGGCTTTAGGGAACACTGAAGCTTTCTTT.

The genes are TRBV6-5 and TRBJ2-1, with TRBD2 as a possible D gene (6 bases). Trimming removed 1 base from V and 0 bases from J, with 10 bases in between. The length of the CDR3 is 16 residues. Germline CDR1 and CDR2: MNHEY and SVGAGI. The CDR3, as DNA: TGTGCCAGCAGTTACTGGGCGGGGAGCTCCTACAATGAGCAGTTCTTC. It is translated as CASSYWAGSSYNEQFF.

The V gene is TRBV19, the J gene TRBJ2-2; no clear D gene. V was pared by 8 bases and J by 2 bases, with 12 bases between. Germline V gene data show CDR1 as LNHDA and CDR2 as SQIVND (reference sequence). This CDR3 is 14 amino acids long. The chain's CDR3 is CASCPLGNTGELFF. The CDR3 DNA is TGTGCCAGTTGTCCCCTAGGTAACACCGGGGAGCTGTTTTTT.

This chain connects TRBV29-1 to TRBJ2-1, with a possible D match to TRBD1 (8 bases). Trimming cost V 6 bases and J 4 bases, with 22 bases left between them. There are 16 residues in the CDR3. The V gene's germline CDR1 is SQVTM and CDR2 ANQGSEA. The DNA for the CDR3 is TGCAGCGTCCGGGGGGAAAGGGACAGGACTTACAATGAGCAGTTCTTC. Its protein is CSVRGERDRTYNEQFF.

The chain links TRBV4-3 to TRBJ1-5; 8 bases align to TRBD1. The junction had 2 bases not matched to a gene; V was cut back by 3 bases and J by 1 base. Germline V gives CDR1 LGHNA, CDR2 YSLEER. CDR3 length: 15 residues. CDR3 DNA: TGCGCCAGCAGCCAGGGGACAGGCAGCAATCAGCCCCAGCATTTT. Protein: CASSQGTGSNQPQHF.

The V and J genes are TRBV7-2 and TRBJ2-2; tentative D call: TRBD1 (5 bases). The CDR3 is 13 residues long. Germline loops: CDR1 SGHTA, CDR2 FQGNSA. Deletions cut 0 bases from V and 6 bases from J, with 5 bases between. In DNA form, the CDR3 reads TGTGCCAGCAGCTTAGCAGGGGCCGGGGAGCTGTTTTTT. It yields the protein CASSLAGAGELFF.